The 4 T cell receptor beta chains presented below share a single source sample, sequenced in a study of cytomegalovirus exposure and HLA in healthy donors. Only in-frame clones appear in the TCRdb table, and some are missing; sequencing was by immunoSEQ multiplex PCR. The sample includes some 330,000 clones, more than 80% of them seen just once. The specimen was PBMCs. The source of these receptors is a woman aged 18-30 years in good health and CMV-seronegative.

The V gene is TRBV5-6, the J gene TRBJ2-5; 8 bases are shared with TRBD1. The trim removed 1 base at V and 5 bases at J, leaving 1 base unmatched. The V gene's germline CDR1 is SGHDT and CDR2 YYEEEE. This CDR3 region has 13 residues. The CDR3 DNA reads TGTGCCAGCAGCTTGTACAGGGGGGAGACCCAGTACTTC. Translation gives CASSLYRGETQYF. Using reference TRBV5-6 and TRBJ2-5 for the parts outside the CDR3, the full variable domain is DAGVTQSPTHLIKTRGQQVTLRCSPKSGHDTVSWYQQALGQGPQFIFQYYEEEERQRGNFPDRFSGHQFPNYSSELNVNALLLGDSALYLCASSLYRGETQYFGPGTRLLVL.

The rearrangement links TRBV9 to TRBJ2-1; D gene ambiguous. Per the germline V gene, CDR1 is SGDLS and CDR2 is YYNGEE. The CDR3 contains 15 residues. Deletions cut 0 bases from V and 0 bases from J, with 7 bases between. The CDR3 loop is CASSVGSISYNEQFF. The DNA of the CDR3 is TGTGCCAGCAGCGTAGGTTCTATCTCCTACAATGAGCAGTTCTTC.

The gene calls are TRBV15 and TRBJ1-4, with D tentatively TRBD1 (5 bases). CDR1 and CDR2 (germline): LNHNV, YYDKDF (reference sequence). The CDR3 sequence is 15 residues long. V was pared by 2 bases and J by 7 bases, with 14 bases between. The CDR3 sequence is CATSRLTELGEKLFF. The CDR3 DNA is TGTGCCACCAGCAGATTGACAGAACTTGGTGAAAAACTGTTTTTT.

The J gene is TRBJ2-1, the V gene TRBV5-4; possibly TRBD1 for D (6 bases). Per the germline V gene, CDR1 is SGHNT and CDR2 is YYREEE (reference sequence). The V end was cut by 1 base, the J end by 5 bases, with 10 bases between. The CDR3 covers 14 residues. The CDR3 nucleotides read TGTGCCAGCAGCTTGTGGACAGAAGACAATGAGCAGTTCTTC. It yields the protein CASSLWTEDNEQFF.